This T cell receptor (beta chain) was identified during a study of blood T cell repertoires in COVID-19. Study details: PBMCs, B-cell-depleted T cells, or T cells provided the cDNA or gDNA that made up the material.

The germline V gene encodes CDR1 SEHNR and CDR2 FQNEAQ (reference sequence). The length of the CDR3 is 12 residues. V lost 6 bases, J lost 7 bases, and 10 bases lay in between. The data were produced by immunoSEQ multiplex PCR, yet TCRdb's version contains in-frame clones alone and is incomplete. Of 300,000 or so clones listed, roughly 88% are singletons. The sequenced material came from peripheral blood. The receptor was isolated from a woman in her 50s with acute or convalescent COVID-19. The chain joins TRBV7-9 to TRBJ1-3, with a tentative D call TRBD1 (5 bases). CDR3 nucleotides: TGTGCCAGCAGATACCAGGGTAACACCATATATTTT. Protein product: CASRYQGNTIYF.